The T cell receptor (beta chain) described here comes from a study of identifying expanded T cells in peripheral blood. As regards this clone: Its antigen remains unidentified.

General study findings and limits: Approximately 1.1 clones differed between technical replicates, versus around 15 and 18 over time.

No infections or other immune events were documented during collection. Repertoires were generated with immunoSEQ multiplex PCR, while TCRdb's copy carries only in-frame clones and drops some. The sample comprises about 86,000 clones, approximately 85% of which are singletons, and approximately 4.5% rests with the top ten. The CDR3 consists of 15 residues. The germline V gene encodes CDR1 KGHSH and CDR2 LQKENI. Trimming left V 2 bases short and J 5 bases short, with 15 bases between. The V call is TRBV18, the J call TRBJ1-2; D call uncertain. Sequencing was carried out using blood. The source of this sequence is a person aged 18 to 70 in good health. CDR3 sequence: CASSPVGGFKYGYTF. The CDR3 DNA reads TGTGCCAGCTCACCAGTCGGCGGATTTAAGTATGGCTACACCTTC. Filled out from reference TRBV18 and TRBJ1-2, the complete variable domain reads NAGVMQNPRHLVRRRGQEARLRCSPMKGHSHVYWYRQLPEEGLKFMVYLQKENIIDESGMPKERFSAEFPKEGPSILRIQQVVRGDSAAYFCASSPVGGFKYGYTFGSGTRLTVV.